The 14 T cell receptor beta chains below all came from one sample that was sequenced in a study of T cell clusters in autoimmune cytopenias. TRB amplification used approximately 250 ng of peripheral blood genomic DNA. One tube held mixed TRB-A and TRB-B primer pools for touch-down PCR. TCRdb reprocessed the multiplex PCR reads and keeps a single row for each CDR3 protein, giving no DNA. Listed are about 1,100 distinct CDR3 sequences; 18% falls within the top ten. The sequenced sample consisted of peripheral blood. The source of these receptors is a human donor with an autoimmune cytopenia or autoimmune hepatitis (not recorded which).

This clonotype shows up as medium-sized by frequency. The chain has TRBV27 and TRBJ1-2. This CDR3 spans 13 amino acids. The germline V gene has CDR1 MNHEY and CDR2 SMNVEV (reference sequence). CDR3 loop: CASSYSGNYGYTF.

According to its frequency, this clonotype is medium-sized. This chain joins TRBV6-6 and TRBJ1-6; TCRdb returns TRBD1, unconfirmable since there is no DNA. Germline V CDR1 and CDR2: MNHNY, SVGAGI (reference sequence). CDR3 length: 14 amino acids. The CDR3 sequence is CASSPGTGFSPLHF.

According to its frequency, this clonotype is large. The chain has TRBV18 and TRBJ2-7. The CDR3 runs 13 residues. The V gene's germline CDR1 is KGHSH and CDR2 LQKENI. Here the CDR3 reads CASSPGDSYEQYF. The full variable domain, its missing parts supplied by reference TRBV18 and TRBJ2-7, is NAGVMQNPRHLVRRRGQEARLRCSPMKGHSHVYWYRQLPEEGLKFMVYLQKENIIDESGMPKERFSAEFPKEGPSILRIQQVVRGDSAAYFCASSPGDSYEQYFGPGTRLTVT.

The chain employs TRBV29-1 and TRBJ2-7; TCRdb outputs TRBD1, but without DNA this stays unchecked. The germline V gene encodes CDR1 SQVTM and CDR2 ANQGSEA. The CDR3 is 12 amino acids. The CDR3 loop is CSVGDSTYEQYF.

This clonotype is identified as medium-sized from frequency. The J gene is TRBJ1-4, the V gene TRBV6-5; the TCRdb D gene call, TRBD1, has no DNA to confirm it. The length of the CDR3 is 16 residues. CDR1 and CDR2 (germline): MNHEY, SVGAGI. The CDR3 spells CASSQGQAVAWEKLFF.

This clonotype is deemed large by its frequency. The rearrangement joins TRBV12-3 or TRBV12-4 to TRBJ2-2; checking the TCRdb D call of TRBD1 is not possible without DNA. This CDR3 is built from 14 residues. This CDR3 reads CASSRTANTGELFF.

The chain combines TRBV28 with TRBJ2-5; with no DNA, the TCRdb D assignment of TRBD1 cannot be verified. Germline CDR1 MDHEN, CDR2 SYDVKM. This CDR3 region has 13 residues. Here the CDR3 reads CASSLTGTETQYF.

Judged by frequency, this clonotype is medium-sized (0.01 to 0.1%). The V and J genes are TRBV30 and TRBJ1-6. CDR1 GTSNPN and CDR2 SVGIG come from the germline V gene (reference sequence). The CDR3 has 18 amino acids. The CDR3 region is CAWQAGVILSFYNSPLHF.

The chain joins TRBV7-9 to TRBJ1-4. Germline V gene lookup returns CDR1 SEHNR and CDR2 FQNEAQ (reference sequence). This CDR3 comprises 14 residues. The chain's CDR3 is CASSRIEYNEKLFF. Combining the CDR3 with reference TRBV7-9 and TRBJ1-4 gives the whole variable domain DTGVSQNPRHKITKRGQNVTFRCDPISEHNRLYWYRQTLGQGPEFLTYFQNEAQLEKSRLLSDRFSAERPKGSFSTLEIQRTEQGDSAMYLCASSRIEYNEKLFFGSGTQLSVL.

This chain links TRBV6-5 with TRBJ2-2; TCRdb's D call, TRBD1, is unchecked because there is no DNA. Germline CDR1 is MNHEY and CDR2 is SVGAGI. The CDR3 has 13 residues. The CDR3 sequence: CASSWPGTGELFF.

This clonotype is identified as medium-sized from frequency. This CDR3 reads CAITRGGSKTGYTF. This rearrangement joins TRBV10-3 to TRBJ1-2; TCRdb names TRBD1, which stays unverified in the absence of DNA. In germline, CDR1 is ENHRY, CDR2 SYGVKD. This CDR3 comprises 14 residues.

CDR3 in amino acids: CASSLSTEAFF. This chain links TRBV28 with TRBJ1-1. Germline V gives CDR1 MDHEN, CDR2 SYDVKM. The CDR3 loop spans 11 amino acids. Looking up the rest from reference TRBV28 and TRBJ1-1 gives the full variable domain: DVKVTQSSRYLVKRTGEKVFLECVQDMDHENMFWYRQDPGLGLRLIYFSYDVKMKEKGDIPEGYSVSREKKERFSLILESASTNQTSMYLCASSLSTEAFFGQGTRLTVV.

Its frequency marks this clonotype as medium-sized. CDR3 region: CSARDPWTSGPETQYF. The chain uses TRBV20-1 and TRBJ2-5; TCRdb outputs TRBD2, but without DNA this stays unchecked. Germline CDR1 is DFQATT and CDR2 is SNEGSKA (reference sequence). The CDR3 sequence is 16 residues long.

This clonotype is identified as large (0.1 to 1%) from frequency. V and J are TRBV19 and TRBJ2-6; checking the TCRdb D call of TRBD1 is not possible without DNA. The CDR3 is 16 amino acids. Per germline, CDR1 LNHDA and CDR2 SQIVND (reference sequence). The CDR3: CASSAGTGSGANVLTF.